These 29 T cell receptor beta chains were all obtained from the same sample, sequenced in a study of T-cell reconstitution after alpha-beta-depleted transplantation in children. Unique molecular identifiers were incorporated during preparation of the TCRbeta library. TCRdb re-called the PCR reads with MiXCR, one entry per CDR3 protein. The sample yields about 610,000 distinct CDR3 sequences, 10% seen once. Sequences were derived from PBMCs from the stem cell graft donor, sampled from the stem cell graft. These receptors originate from a human donor who donated a stem cell graft to a child with acute myeloid leukemia.

This chain links TRBV7-9 with TRBJ2-4; 8 nucleotides agree with TRBD1. Trimming at V came to 5 bases and at J to 4 bases, leaving 7 bases not matched to a gene. CDR1 and CDR2 from the germline V gene are SEHNR and FQNEAQ (reference sequence). This CDR3 spans 15 amino acids. CDR3 coding DNA: TGTGCCAGCAGCCCCGATGGACAGGGAAAAAACATTCAGTACTTC. Its protein product is CASSPDGQGKNIQYF.

This clonotype was seen repeatedly, ten times or more. This chain links TRBV29-1 with TRBJ1-2; D gene ambiguous. Germline-derived CDR1 and CDR2 are SQVTM and ANQGSEA. The CDR3 loop spans 12 amino acids. V lost 0 bases and J 2 bases, leaving 4 bases between the germline ends. This chain's CDR3 is CSVEDSNYGYTF. DNA for the CDR3: TGCAGCGTTGAAGACAGCAACTATGGCTACACCTTC. Based on the CDR3 plus reference TRBV29-1 and TRBJ1-2, the full variable domain is SAVISQKPSRDICQRGTSLTIQCQVDSQVTMMFWYRQQPGQSLTLIATANQGSEATYESGFVIDKFPISRPNLTFSTLTVSNMSPEDSSIYLCSVEDSNYGYTFGSGTRLTVV.

The chain uses TRBV15 and TRBJ2-1; 8 bases fit TRBD2. Germline V gene sequence: CDR1 LNHNV, CDR2 YYDKDF (reference sequence). The CDR3 spans 16 residues. Trimming took 3 bases from V and 2 from J; bases not matched to a gene: 6. CDR3 DNA sequence: TGTGCCACCAGCAGCACGTCAGCGGGGGCCTACAATGAGCAGTTCTTC. Protein: CATSSTSAGAYNEQFF.

Only a few counts were recorded for this clonotype. DNA for the CDR3: TGCGCCAGCAGCCCCTCGACTGCTAGCACAGATACGCAGTATTTT. Its translation: CASSPSTASTDTQYF. The chain is built from TRBV5-1 and TRBJ2-3, with unresolved D. CDR1 is SGHRS and CDR2 is YFSETQ in the germline V gene. The CDR3 totals 15 residues. Trimming took 4 bases from V and 0 from J, leaving 12 bases between them.

This clonotype has a handful of counts. The genes are TRBV12-3 or TRBV12-4 and TRBJ1-5; possibly TRBD1 for D (6 bases). CDR3 length: 17 residues. Between the trimmed V and J ends, which lost 7 bases and 1 base, there was a span of 20 bases. The CDR3 sequence is CASTPKPRQASNQPQHF. The CDR3 DNA follows: TGTGCCAGCACCCCCAAACCCCGACAGGCGAGCAATCAGCCCCAGCATTTT.

In its sample, this clonotype was seen a few times. This chain links TRBV7-9 with TRBJ2-7, with D possibly being TRBD1 (6 bases). Trimming removed 1 base from V and 4 bases from J, with 11 bases in between. CDR1 is SEHNR and CDR2 is FQNEAQ in the germline V gene (reference sequence). The CDR3 extends over 14 amino acids. The CDR3 loop reads CASSLGQEEYEQYF. As DNA, the CDR3 is TGTGCCAGCAGCTTAGGACAGGAAGAATACGAGCAGTACTTC.

At least ten counts were recorded for this clonotype. CDR3 DNA sequence: TGCGCCAGCAGCTCCGGACTATTCCTTGCCTACAATGAGCAGTTCTTC. It yields the protein CASSSGLFLAYNEQFF. This chain connects TRBV5-1 to TRBJ2-1; tentative D call: TRBD2 (6 bases). The CDR3 is 16 amino acids. Trimming took 3 bases from V and 2 from J, leaving 15 bases between them. Germline assignment: CDR1 SGHRS and CDR2 YFSETQ.

This clonotype was counted ten times or more. The rearrangement links TRBV20-1 to TRBJ1-1; tentative D call: TRBD1 (5 bases). There are 12 residues in the CDR3. Looked up from germline, CDR1 is DFQATT and CDR2 is SNEGSKA (reference sequence). This CDR3 reads CSAGTGNTEAFF. In nucleotides, the CDR3 is TGCAGCGCCGGGACGGGGAACACTGAAGCTTTCTTT.

This clonotype was recorded a few times. CDR3 amino acids: CAINLGADLAEQYF. CDR3 DNA sequence: TGTGCCATCAACCTTGGGGCCGATCTCGCCGAGCAGTACTTC. The chain is built from TRBV7-9 and TRBJ2-7; possible D gene TRBD1, 5 bases. The germline V and J ends were trimmed by 10 bases and 6 bases, with 22 bases remaining between them. CDR3 length: 14 amino acids. CDR1 and CDR2 (germline): SEHNR, FQNEAQ (reference sequence).

This clonotype was picked up many times. The CDR3 nucleotides read TGCAGCGTTTTAGGCCTTCCCCCAGGCACCGGGGAGCTGTTTTTT. It codes for CSVLGLPPGTGELFF. The rearrangement uses TRBV29-1 and TRBJ2-2; D remains ambiguous. Germline values: CDR1 SQVTM, CDR2 ANQGSEA. CDR3 length equals 15 residues. V was cut by 5 bases and J by 4 bases, with 17 bases left in between.

The chain recombines TRBV6-1 with TRBJ2-2; 8 positions agree with TRBD1. The germline CDR1 and CDR2 sequences are MNHNS and SASEGT. This CDR3 comprises 13 residues. V shed 6 bases and J 4 bases; nucleotides not matched to a gene: 1. The chain's CDR3 is CASRQGGTGELFF. The CDR3 DNA sequence: TGTGCCAGCAGACAGGGGGGCACCGGGGAGCTGTTTTTT.

The table lists this clonotype with many counts. V is TRBV5-1 and J is TRBJ1-1, with 9 bases that match TRBD1. Germline loops: CDR1 SGHRS, CDR2 YFSETQ. Trimming took 4 bases from V and 4 from J; bases not matched to a gene: 5. This CDR3 region has 14 residues. The CDR3 DNA reads as TGCGCCAGCAGCCCGGGACAGGGAGCCACTGAAGCTTTCTTT. It codes for CASSPGQGATEAFF.

This clonotype was counted ten times or more. This chain joins TRBV6-2 or TRBV6-3 and TRBJ2-3; D not resolved. V gave up 2 bases and J gave up 7 bases, with 4 bases separating them. This CDR3 is 11 amino acids long. Germline lookup yields CDR1 MNHEY and CDR2 SVGEGT. The CDR3 is CASSYLNTQYF. The CDR3 bases are TGTGCCAGCAGTTACCTGAATACGCAGTATTTT.

This rearrangement joins TRBV12-3 or TRBV12-4 to TRBJ2-4; 9 nucleotides agree with TRBD2. The junction had 19 bases not matched to a gene; V was cut back by 10 bases and J by 3 bases. The CDR3 sequence is 18 residues long. In nucleotides, the CDR3 is TGTGCCATCTGTTTTGGGCTAGCGGGAAGTCTTGGCAAAAACATTCAGTACTTC. It is translated as CAICFGLAGSLGKNIQYF.

The chain couples TRBV10-3 to TRBJ2-5, with a possible D match to TRBD1 (5 bases). The V gene's germline CDR1 is ENHRY and CDR2 SYGVKD. V was shortened by 0 bases and J by 4 bases, with 12 bases between the two germline ends. The CDR3 spans 15 residues. The CDR3 is CAISESRQGGETQYF. The CDR3 DNA reads as TGTGCCATCAGTGAGTCTCGGCAGGGCGGAGAGACCCAGTACTTC.

This clonotype was seen repeatedly, ten times or more. One end of the junction is discordant with germline, which a read error may explain. The chain joins TRBV20-1 to TRBJ2-7, with TRBD1 identical over 8 bases. The germline gives CDR1 DFQATT, CDR2 SNEGSKA (reference sequence). The CDR3 is made up of 14 amino acids. The CDR3 DNA reads TGCAGTGCTAGAGACCGGACAGGGTCCTCCGAGCAGTACTTC. Translated: CSARDRTGSSEQYF.

This clonotype was picked up many times. As DNA, the CDR3 is TGTGCCAGCAGGGGGACTAGCCCATACGAGCAGTACTTC. This gives the protein CASRGTSPYEQYF. V gene TRBV4-2 combines with J gene TRBJ2-7; 9 bases fit TRBD2. Germline CDR1 LGHNA, CDR2 YNFKEQ. The V segment lost 6 bases and the J segment 4 bases; nucleotides outside the gene matches: 4. The CDR3 has 13 residues.

The chain has TRBV25-1 and TRBJ2-7; 7 bases match TRBD2. Germline V gene data show CDR1 as MGHDK and CDR2 as SYGVNS. The CDR3 has 13 residues. J gave up 6 bases and V 1 base, and 3 bases lay outside the gene matches. DNA of the CDR3: TGTGCCAGCAGTGAATTGGGAGGGAGCGAGCAGTACTTC. Protein sequence: CASSELGGSEQYF.

CDR3: CASSLQGLAPDTDTQYF. The CDR3 DNA follows: TGTGCCAGCAGTTTACAGGGACTAGCGCCTGACACAGATACGCAGTATTTT. The chain links TRBV28 to TRBJ2-3; TRBD2 matches at 10 bases. Germline CDR1 MDHEN, CDR2 SYDVKM. V was clipped by 2 bases and J by 2 bases; unmatched bases: 7. CDR3 length equals 17 residues.

The chain recombines TRBV5-1 with TRBJ2-3; 9 nucleotides line up with TRBD1. The CDR3 length is 14 residues. V lost 6 bases to trimming and J lost 4 bases; unmatched junction nucleotides: 6. CDR1 and CDR2 (germline): SGHRS, YFSETQ. For the CDR3, the DNA is TGCGCCAGCACCACAGGGGGCTGGGCAGATACGCAGTATTTT. This sequence encodes CASTTGGWADTQYF.

There are many counts of this clonotype. The chain employs TRBV18 and TRBJ2-1, with 7 bases that match TRBD1. Germline V CDR1 and CDR2: KGHSH, LQKENI. CDR3 length: 16 residues. With V trimmed by 3 bases and J by 6 bases, 11 bases remained unmatched. CDR3 nucleotides: TGTGCCAGCTCACCTTCGGCCTGGACAGGAGTCAATGAGCAGTTCTTC. Its translation is CASSPSAWTGVNEQFF.

In its sample, this clonotype was seen many times. J is TRBJ1-1 and V is TRBV7-9, with a possible D match to TRBD1 (5 bases). V dropped 0 bases and J dropped 2 bases, with 16 bases sitting between them. The germline V gene encodes CDR1 SEHNR and CDR2 FQNEAQ (reference sequence). The CDR3 is 17 amino acids. CDR3 protein: CASSLAISGVGNTEAFF. The DNA of the CDR3 is TGTGCCAGCAGCTTAGCCATATCGGGGGTGGGAAACACTGAAGCTTTCTTT.

This clonotype was recorded a few times. The rearrangement joins TRBV29-1 to TRBJ1-1, with D possibly TRBD1 on 5 matching bases. The CDR3 is 13 amino acids. The V and J ends lost 1 base and 3 bases respectively, with 9 bases between them. From germline, CDR1 is SQVTM and CDR2 ANQGSEA. The CDR3 bases are TGCAGCGTTGAAGCCGCCAGGGACACTGAAGCTTTCTTT. It specifies CSVEAARDTEAFF.

At least ten counts were recorded for this clonotype. The rearrangement joins TRBV2 to TRBJ2-1, with 10 bases aligning to TRBD2. V was clipped by 2 bases and J by 6 bases; unmatched bases: 4. The CDR3 runs 15 residues. CDR1 SNHLY and CDR2 FYNNEI come from the germline V gene. The CDR3 is CASSERASGSNEQFF. The CDR3 coding sequence is TGTGCCAGCAGTGAAAGGGCTAGCGGGAGCAATGAGCAGTTCTTC.

This clonotype was observed many times. This chain uses TRBV6-2 or TRBV6-3 with TRBJ2-1; 7 bases line up with TRBD2. V gave up 6 bases and J gave up 7 bases; unmatched junction bases: 9. Germline V CDR1 and CDR2: MNHEY, SVGEGT. The CDR3 loop spans 14 amino acids. The CDR3 region has the DNA TGTGCCAGCAGAACCTCTAGCGGCAAAAATGAGCAGTTCTTC. Translation gives CASRTSSGKNEQFF.

This clonotype was picked up a small number of times. The chain recombines TRBV24-1 with TRBJ2-7; 7 positions match TRBD2. Germline lookup yields CDR1 KGHDR and CDR2 SFDVKD. This CDR3 contains 15 residues. The ends lost 5 bases at V and 5 bases at J; junction bases unmatched: 11. The CDR3 loop is CATSGGGLGEDEQYF. The DNA of the CDR3 is TGTGCCACCAGTGGGGGCGGACTAGGAGAGGACGAGCAGTACTTC.

This clonotype was observed a few times. The rearrangement links TRBV7-3 to TRBJ2-1; 11 bases match TRBD2. Germline CDR1 and CDR2: SGHTA and FQGTGA. This CDR3 contains 17 residues. Losses at the gene ends were 4 bases for V and 1 base for J; bases not matched to a gene: 6. Written as DNA, the CDR3 is TGTGCCAGCAGCTCTAATAGCGGGAGGGGTTCCTACAATGAGCAGTTCTTC. This translates into CASSSNSGRGSYNEQFF.

The rearrangement joins TRBV5-1 to TRBJ2-5; TRBD2 is a possible D gene (5 bases). The germline V gene has CDR1 SGHRS and CDR2 YFSETQ. The V end was cut by 0 bases, the J end by 5 bases, with 14 bases between. CDR3 size: 15 residues. CDR3 sequence reads: CASSLGQRYVETQYF. CDR3 DNA sequence: TGCGCCAGCAGCTTGGGCCAGCGGTACGTGGAGACCCAGTACTTC.

The chain has TRBV18 and TRBJ2-1, with D perhaps TRBD2 (6 bases). Germline CDR1 and CDR2: KGHSH and LQKENI. This CDR3 region has 15 residues. Trimming stripped 5 bases from V and 5 bases from J, with 16 bases between. CDR3 in DNA: TGTGCCAGCTCAAACAGCGCGGGAAACAACAATGAGCAGTTCTTC. This translates into CASSNSAGNNNEQFF.